This TCR beta chain derives from a study of CXCR3-negative and CXCR3-positive naive CD8 T cells. Findings of the study overall: Cryopreservation partially decreased CXCR3 expression, and most assays used fresh PBMCs. CXCR3-positive naive cells carried more hydrophobic TRB CDR3s than CXCR3-negative naive cells did. Comparably high diversity marked both naive subsets, whereas memory CD8+ cells had much lower diversity.

The CDR3 length is 18 residues. Researchers prepared the TRB cDNA libraries using 5' RACE with UMI labels. TCRdb reprocessed the 5' RACE reads and stores each CDR3 protein as one record, lacking DNA. The sample has over 95,000 distinct CDR3 sequences, and its top ten clones hold approximately 0.38%. About this clonotype itself: What it recognizes is unknown.

Triplicates of roughly 300,000 cells were sorted from each CD8+ T cell subset. Naive CD8+ T cells carried a CD45RO-CCR7+CD27+CD95- phenotype. What was sequenced was naive CXCR3+ CD8+ T cells from blood. Described subset: CD45RO-CCR7+CD27+CD95- naive CD8+ T cells expressing CXCR3 (TNR3+). The genes are TRBV12-3 or TRBV12-4 and TRBJ2-3; TCRdb's D call, TRBD1, is unchecked because there is no DNA. This TCR came from a human donor in good health. Some clones in this sample may be carry-over from other donors' samples. This chain's CDR3 is CASSLSASGEWTTDTQYF.